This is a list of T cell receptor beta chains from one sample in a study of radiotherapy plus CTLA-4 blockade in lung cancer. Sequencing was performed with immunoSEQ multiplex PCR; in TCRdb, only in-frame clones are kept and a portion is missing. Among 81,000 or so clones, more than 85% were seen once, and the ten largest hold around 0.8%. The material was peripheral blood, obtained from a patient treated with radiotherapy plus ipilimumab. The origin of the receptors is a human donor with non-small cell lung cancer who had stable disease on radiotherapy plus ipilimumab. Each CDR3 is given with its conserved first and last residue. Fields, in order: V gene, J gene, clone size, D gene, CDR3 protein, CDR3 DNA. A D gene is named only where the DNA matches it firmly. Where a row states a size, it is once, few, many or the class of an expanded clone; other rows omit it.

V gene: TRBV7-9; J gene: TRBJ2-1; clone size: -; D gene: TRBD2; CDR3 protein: CASSWGLSDEQFF; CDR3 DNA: TGTGCCAGCAGCTGGGGACTATCTGATGAGCAGTTCTTC
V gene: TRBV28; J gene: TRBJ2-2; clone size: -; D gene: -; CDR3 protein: CASSLSQGNTGELFF; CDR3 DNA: TGTGCCAGCAGTTTATCCCAGGGGAACACCGGGGAGCTGTTTTTT
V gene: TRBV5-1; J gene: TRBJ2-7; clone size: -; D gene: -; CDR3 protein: CASSLKGGEQYF; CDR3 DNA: TGCGCCAGCAGCTTGAAGGGGGGCGAGCAGTACTTC
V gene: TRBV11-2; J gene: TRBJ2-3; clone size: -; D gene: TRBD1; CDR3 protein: CASSLRGTGSTDTQYF; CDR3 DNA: TGTGCCAGCAGCTTACGTGGGACAGGCTCCACAGATACGCAGTATTTT
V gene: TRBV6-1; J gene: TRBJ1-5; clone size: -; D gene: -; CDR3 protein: CASTVGHNSNQPQHF; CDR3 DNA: TGTGCCAGCACCGTCGGACATAATAGCAATCAGCCCCAGCATTTT
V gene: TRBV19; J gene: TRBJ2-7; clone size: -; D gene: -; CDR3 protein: CASSIGTTYEQYF; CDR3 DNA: TGTGCCAGTAGTATAGGGACCACATACGAGCAGTACTTC
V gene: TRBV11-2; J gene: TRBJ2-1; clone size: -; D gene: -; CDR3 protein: CASSKDGRAYNEQFF; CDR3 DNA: TGTGCCAGCAGCAAGGACGGGCGAGCCTACAATGAGCAGTTCTTC
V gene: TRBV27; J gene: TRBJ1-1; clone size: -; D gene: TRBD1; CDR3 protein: CASSQGQGLRTEAFF; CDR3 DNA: TGTGCCAGCAGTCAGGGACAGGGGTTGCGCACTGAAGCTTTCTTT
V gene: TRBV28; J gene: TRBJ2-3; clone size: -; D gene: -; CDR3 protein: CASSDPVTDTQYF; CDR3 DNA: TGTGCCAGCAGTGACCCCGTCACAGATACGCAGTATTTT
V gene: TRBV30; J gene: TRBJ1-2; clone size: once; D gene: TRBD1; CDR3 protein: CAWRQPGQFYGYTF; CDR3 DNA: TGTGCCTGGAGGCAACCGGGACAGTTCTATGGCTACACCTTC
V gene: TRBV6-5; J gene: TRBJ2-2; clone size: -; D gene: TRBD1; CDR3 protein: CASSYSDRRNTGELFF; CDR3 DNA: TGTGCCAGCAGTTACTCGGACAGGCGGAACACCGGGGAGCTGTTTTTT
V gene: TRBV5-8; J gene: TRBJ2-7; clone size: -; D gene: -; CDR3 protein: CASSGGRTYEQYF; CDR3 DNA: TGTGCCAGCAGCGGGGGGAGGACCTACGAGCAGTACTTC
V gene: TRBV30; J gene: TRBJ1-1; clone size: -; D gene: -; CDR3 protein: CAWSVGRQANTEAFF; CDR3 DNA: TGTGCCTGGAGTGTTGGTAGACAGGCAAACACTGAAGCTTTCTTT
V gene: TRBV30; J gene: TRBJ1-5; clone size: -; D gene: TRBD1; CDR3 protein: CAWAPGGFNQPQHF; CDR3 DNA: TGTGCCTGGGCTCCAGGGGGATTCAATCAGCCCCAGCATTTT
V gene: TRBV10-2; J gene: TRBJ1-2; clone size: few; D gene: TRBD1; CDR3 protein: CAASSDRGYGYTF; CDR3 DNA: TGTGCCGCCAGCAGTGACAGGGGATATGGCTACACCTTC
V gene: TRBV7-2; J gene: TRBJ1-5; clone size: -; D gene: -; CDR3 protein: CASSLSPASQPQHF; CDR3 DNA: TGTGCCAGCAGCTTGTCGCCCGCTTCTCAGCCCCAGCATTTT
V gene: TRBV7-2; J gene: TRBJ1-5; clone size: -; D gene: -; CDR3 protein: CASSSSGVSVQPQHF; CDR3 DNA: TGTGCCAGCAGCTCTAGTGGCGTTTCGGTTCAGCCCCAGCATTTT
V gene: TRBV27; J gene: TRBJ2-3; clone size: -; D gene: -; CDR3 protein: CASSLAATGTDTQYF; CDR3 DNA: TGTGCCAGCAGTTTAGCAGCGACGGGCACAGATACGCAGTATTTT
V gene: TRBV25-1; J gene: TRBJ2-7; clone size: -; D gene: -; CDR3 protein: CASMDYEQYF; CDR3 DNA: TGTGCCAGCATGGACTACGAGCAGTACTTC
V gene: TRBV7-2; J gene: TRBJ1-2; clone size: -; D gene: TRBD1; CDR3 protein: CASSLEPTGAGYTF; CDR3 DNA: TGTGCCAGCAGCTTAGAGCCTACAGGGGCCGGCTACACCTTC
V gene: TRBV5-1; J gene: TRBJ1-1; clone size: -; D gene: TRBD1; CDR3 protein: CASSLQGGRPNTEAFF; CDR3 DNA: TGCGCCAGCAGCCTCCAGGGGGGACGGCCGAACACTGAAGCTTTCTTT
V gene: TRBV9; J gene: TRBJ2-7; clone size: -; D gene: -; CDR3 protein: CASSVDPGSYEQYF; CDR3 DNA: TGTGCCAGCAGCGTAGATCCAGGGTCCTACGAGCAGTACTTC
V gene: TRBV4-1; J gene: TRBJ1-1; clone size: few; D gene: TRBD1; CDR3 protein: CASSQPGQGNTEAFF; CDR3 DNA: TGCGCCAGCAGCCAACCGGGACAGGGGAACACTGAAGCTTTCTTT
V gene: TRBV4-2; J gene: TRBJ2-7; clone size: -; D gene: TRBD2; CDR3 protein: CASSQSAGTLYEQYF; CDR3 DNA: TGTGCCAGCAGCCAATCAGCGGGGACCCTCTACGAGCAGTACTTC
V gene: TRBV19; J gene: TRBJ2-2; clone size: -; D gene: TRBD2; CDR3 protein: CASSLQELAGVTGELFF; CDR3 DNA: TGTGCCAGTAGTCTGCAAGAACTAGCGGGTGTCACCGGGGAGCTGTTTTTT
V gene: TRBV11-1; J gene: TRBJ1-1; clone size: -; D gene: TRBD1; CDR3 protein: CASSSPQGARDTEAFF; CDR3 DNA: TGTGCCAGCAGCTCGCCTCAGGGGGCTAGGGACACTGAAGCTTTCTTT
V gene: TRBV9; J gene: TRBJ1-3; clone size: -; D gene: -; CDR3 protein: CASSVQKDGLSGNTIYF; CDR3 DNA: TGTGCCAGCAGCGTACAAAAGGACGGACTCTCTGGAAACACCATATATTTT
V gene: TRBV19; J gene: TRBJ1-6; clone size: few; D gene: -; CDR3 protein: CASMRANSPLHF; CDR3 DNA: TGTGCCAGTATGAGAGCTAATTCACCCCTCCACTTT
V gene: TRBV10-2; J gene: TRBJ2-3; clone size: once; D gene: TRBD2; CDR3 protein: CASSVLAGAGDTQYF; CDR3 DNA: TGCGCCAGCAGTGTTCTAGCGGGGGCTGGAGATACGCAGTATTTT
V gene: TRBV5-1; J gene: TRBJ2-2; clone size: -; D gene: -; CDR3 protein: CASSLAGTGVRAGELFF; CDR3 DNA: TGCGCCAGCAGCTTGGCCGGAACGGGGGTGCGCGCCGGGGAGCTGTTTTTT
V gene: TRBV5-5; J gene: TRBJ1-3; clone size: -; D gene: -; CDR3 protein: CASSLVTGNTIYF; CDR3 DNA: TGTGCCAGCAGCTTGGTGACGGGAAACACCATATATTTT
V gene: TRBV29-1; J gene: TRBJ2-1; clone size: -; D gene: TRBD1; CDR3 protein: CSVETGVYNEQFF; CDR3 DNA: TGCAGCGTTGAGACAGGGGTCTACAATGAGCAGTTCTTC
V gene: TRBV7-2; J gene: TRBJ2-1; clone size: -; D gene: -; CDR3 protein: CASSRTRLNEQFF; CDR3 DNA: TGTGCCAGCAGCCGAACTCGTCTCAATGAGCAGTTCTTC
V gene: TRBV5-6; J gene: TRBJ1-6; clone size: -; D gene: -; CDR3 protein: CASSLRQYNSPLHF; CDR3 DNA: TGTGCCAGCAGCTTACGACAGTATAATTCACCCCTCCACTTT
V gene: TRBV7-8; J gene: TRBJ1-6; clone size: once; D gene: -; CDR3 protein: CASSSGNYNSPLHF; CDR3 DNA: TGTGCCAGCAGCTCTGGCAATTATAATTCACCCCTCCACTTT